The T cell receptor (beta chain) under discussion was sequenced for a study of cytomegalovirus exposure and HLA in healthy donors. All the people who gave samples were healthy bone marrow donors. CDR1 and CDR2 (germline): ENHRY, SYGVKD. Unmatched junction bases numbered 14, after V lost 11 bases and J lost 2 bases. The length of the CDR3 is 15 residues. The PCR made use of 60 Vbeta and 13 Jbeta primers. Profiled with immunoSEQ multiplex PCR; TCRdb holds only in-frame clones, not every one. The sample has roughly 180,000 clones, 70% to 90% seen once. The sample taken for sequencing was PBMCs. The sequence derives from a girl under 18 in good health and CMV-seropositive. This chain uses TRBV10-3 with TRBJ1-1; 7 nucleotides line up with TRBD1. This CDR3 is CAATGTAVGNTEAFF. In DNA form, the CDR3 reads TGTGCCGCCACCGGGACAGCCGTCGGAAACACTGAAGCTTTCTTT.